This T cell receptor beta chain originates from a study of cytomegalovirus exposure and HLA in healthy donors (dated by TCRdb to 2017 to 2019). As for the study more broadly: An earlier analysis of fewer than 750 of the donors reported about 280 Gb of sequence data and about 120 million unique TCR beta sequences obtained from some 200 million T cells. An early release covering roughly 580 HLA-typed donors comprised about 310 gigabases of sequencing data and approximately 80 million unique TCR sequences. Of the roughly 390 genotyped donors, less than 85% were placed in the genetic ancestry cluster associated with self-reported Caucasian donors. The study aimed to test whether signatures of past pathogen exposure could be identified by cataloging public T cell receptors. Using immunosequencing, the study profiled T cell repertoires from roughly 650 subjects and related those repertoires to cytomegalovirus serostatus. Along with the roughly 700-subject first cohort, a separate validation cohort of about 110 different subjects was used. To predict cytomegalovirus infection status, the study brought together high-throughput TCR immunosequencing, statistical association of individual TCRs with disease status, and machine learning. In a later analysis, previously published TCR beta repertoires from 550 to 750 donors were re-analyzed and high-resolution HLA genotyping was added so that TCR occurrence patterns could be studied. Rather than using new phenotypic data, the later analysis identified candidate immune exposures from TCR beta sequences and from how often those sequences occurred across donors. To decide whether each TCR beta V gene segment behaved as functional or pseudogenic, an earlier analysis of some 580 of the donors relied on high-throughput TCR beta sequencing. Donor age, sex, ethnicity and CMV serostatus were collected together with the repertoire data. A later genetic analysis took genome-wide SNP genotypes for about 65% of the 666 donors and used that subset as a discovery cohort. All discovery cohort repertoires had been generated on a single sequencing platform. HLA typing covered class I and class II loci at four-digit resolution. The number of typed donors differed by locus: about 620-630 for A, B, C, DRB1 and DQB1; some 500 for DQA1; around 610 for DPA1; and around 450 for DPB1. About 5 DR-DQ haplotypes were handled as single units for association and clustering, since linkage in the cohort was strong. Among about 370 genotyped donors of the cohort, an average of roughly 230,000 unique TCR beta nucleotide sequences was sequenced per donor, of which approximately 18% were non-productive.

The cohort was made up of 500 to 800 healthy bone marrow donors. At the time of sampling, every cohort member was nominally healthy, though immune exposures that went unrecorded were likely present. The donor was CMV seropositive and belonged to the group of 250 to 300 seropositive cohort members. A peripheral blood sample was collected from each donor, and TCR beta sequencing was performed on peripheral blood mononuclear cells. The Qiagen DNeasy Blood Extraction Kit was used to extract genomic DNA from the blood cell samples. From cysteine to phenylalanine, the CDR3 is 15 amino acids long. This entry keeps only the CDR3 DNA: 45 bases, framed from base 1. Looking up the germline V gene (reference sequence) yields CDR1 SSHAT and CDR2 FNYEAQ. The junction shows trimming of 5 bases on V and 1 base on J, plus 11 bases between the germline ends. Study-wide findings and limitations: Because counts were too low, some 16 rarely observed V segments, including chromosome 9 orphons, were excluded from the earlier analysis of fewer than 650 of the donors. A later genetic analysis reported fewer N-insertions in productive TCRs among donors in an Asian-associated ancestry cluster than the roughly 640-donor mean. According to a later analysis, parvovirus B19, influenza, CMV and Epstein-Barr virus appeared linked to several top co-occurrence clusters. Linkage disequilibrium might explain the correlated functional status among segregating V segments, but an unknown experimental factor could not be ruled out. Because some donors lacked HLA typing at each locus, the association tests relied only on the typed subset. An earlier analysis of approximately 540 of the donors showed that most TCR beta V segments appeared in productive rearrangements either about 87% or about 30% of the time, which broadly matched IMGT annotations. CMV serostatus was the only immune exposure information available for the cohort. A later analysis found that most CMV-associated TCR beta chains appeared HLA-restricted, with HLA associations seemingly driven largely by CMV exposure. Most TCR sequences were observed very rarely across donors, whereas some public TCRs were present in many individuals. Assigning TCR associations to individual alleles was difficult when HLA alleles, especially DR and DQ, strongly co-occurred. The sequencing pipeline was judged likely to have produced a cluster of highly shared sequence variants as a technical artifact. It was suggested by the authors that the approach could potentially be generalized to other disease states and immunological phenotypes. Because the 87-base-pair reads could not distinguish some IMGT-functional V segments, including TRBV6-2 and TRBV6-3, those segments were excluded. A later analysis found that TCR association rates varied across HLA loci, with DRB1 alleles showing the most associated TCRs and HLA-C alleles the fewest. A later genetic analysis associated a missense DCLRE1C variant with V-gene and J-gene trimming of TCR beta chains, and an independent cohort replicated the association. The classifier was reported to diagnose cytomegalovirus status with high specificity and sensitivity in both the original and validation cohorts. The study gave a list of over 150 TCR beta chains associated with cytomegalovirus. In this cohort, only TCR beta chains were sequenced, and detectable features were limited by the absence of alpha or paired-chain data. A later analysis associated 17,000 or so TCR beta sequences with specific HLA alleles at a false discovery rate of 0.05. In vitro tests confirmed that a few of the cytomegalovirus-associated TCR beta chains recognize cytomegalovirus antigens. In a later analysis, HLA-associated TCR beta chains showed more clonal expansion and lower generation probabilities than non-associated chains that were equally common. A further reported finding was that TCR beta sequences accurately predicted the HLA-A and HLA-B alleles for most subjects in the first cohort. The presence/absence analyses assumed that sequencing depth was roughly uniform across donors, and that assumption may not be true.

Note on this clone: Its antigen is still unknown. No per-base quality is available; no much larger clone lies one base away.

Library prep was done by the immunoSEQ multiplex PCR assay. For the multiplex PCR, a mixture combining 60 forward primers for TCR Vbeta segments and 13 reverse primers for TCR Jbeta segments was used. The CDR3 region of rearranged TCR beta genes was amplified from genomic DNA by a multiplex PCR assay. Amplified TCR beta libraries were sequenced as 87-base-pair reads on the Illumina HiSeq System. The authors' pipeline ran thus. A later analysis tallied some 79 million unique TCR beta chains across the 666 repertoires, and approximately 12 million of those chains were shared by two or more donors. To remove PCR and sequencing errors, raw reads were error-corrected and collapsed into unique sequences using a nearest-neighbor algorithm that merged closely related sequences. CDR3 sequences were aligned to IMGT reference sequences to assign V, D and J gene segments. Each retained sequence needed at least a six-nucleotide match to both a V gene segment and a J gene segment. A rearrangement was called productive if the CDR3 had no stop codons and remained in frame with V and J, and every other rearrangement was called non-productive. CDR3 was defined by IMGT convention, running from the second conserved V-encoded cysteine to the conserved J-encoded phenylalanine. The earlier analysis of approximately 590 of the donors excluded any sequence lacking an unambiguous match to a single V gene segment. An earlier analysis of a few hundred of the donors called V segments functional above 56.7% productive rearrangements and segregating when the between-donor standard deviation exceeded 5%. To diagnose cytomegalovirus status from the catalog of TCR beta chain sequences, a statistical classification framework was built. In a later analysis, V and J genes were assigned by comparing TCR nucleotide sequences against IMGT/GENE-DB human TR gene sequences. A later analysis assigned CDR3 sequences and most-parsimonious VDJ recombination scenarios with the TCRdist pipeline. In a later analysis, each TCR beta chain was defined by its CDR3 amino acid sequence together with its V-gene family, and reads without a unique V-gene family were excluded. In a later analysis, 500 to 700 highly shared, low-generation-probability nucleotide sequences were removed to address suspected cross-contamination and a sequencing artifact. In a later analysis, a clonal expansion index was calculated for each public chain from normalized within-repertoire ranks of inferred template counts. Generation probabilities in a later analysis came from a VDJ recombination model fitted to out-of-frame rearrangements, and those results were checked against IGoR. In a later analysis, hypergeometric tests were used to score TCR-TCR, TCR-HLA and TCR-CMV co-occurrence, with a repertoire-size bias correction applied to TCR pairs. To estimate false discovery rates, a later analysis permuted the HLA or CMV assignments 20 times. A later analysis grouped co-occurring TCRs with DBSCAN, adding TCRdist sequence similarity when clustering within HLA-allele-positive subsets. Repertoires with fewer than 30,000 or more than 120,000 public chains, plus five repertoires with anomalous nucleotide sharing, were excluded from co-occurrence clustering. TCRdb stores this immuneACCESS table with in-frame sequences only. Part of the clones is absent; in the studies checked, under half of the shortfall reflects unresolved V genes, and no reason is known for the rest. V, J and clone size reflect that table, while D and trimming were determined from the DNA. This sample gives approximately 120,000 clones in total; 85% to 90% of them show up just once. The ten largest account for under 7% of the sample.

The specimen sequenced was PBMCs. The rearrangement joined TRBV7-7 to TRBJ2-2; the D gene cannot be named for sure. This sequence was found in a woman under 40 in good health and CMV-seropositive. The CDR3 corresponds to CASSPTDMNTGELFF. The DNA sequence reads TGTGCCAGCAGCCCAACCGACATGAACACCGGGGAGCTGTTTTTT.